Shown below are 13 T cell receptor beta chains from a single sample sequenced in a study of CD8+CD57+ T cells in acquired aplastic anemia. According to the study, genomic DNA was the template for TCR beta VDJ and CDR3 profiling. TCRdb fed the reads into MiXCR, producing one record per CDR3 protein. The table shows about 110,000 distinct CDR3 sequences, with roughly 51% occurring only once. What was sequenced was sorted CD4+, CD8+, or CD8+CD57+ T cells (not recorded which) from PBMCs. Source of these receptors: a human donor in good health, serving as a control.

Note on this clonotype: One base away lies a much larger clone, so this may be a sequencing read error. In this CDR3 the conserved last residue, phenylalanine or tryptophan, is missing, so a read error is likely. The chain joins TRBV7-3 to TRBJ2-2; D is unresolved. V lost 5 bases, J lost 5 bases, and 12 bases lay in between. The CDR3 runs to 14 residues. CDR1 SGHTA and CDR2 FQGTGA come from the germline V gene. CDR3: CASSPRSGTGELFL. CDR3 bases: TGTGCCAGCAGCCCCCGGAGTGGGACCGGGGAGCTGTTTCTT.

This clonotype was counted only a few times. The chain carries TRBV29-1 and TRBJ2-3; D gene unclear. Germline CDR1 SQVTM, CDR2 ANQGSEA. The V end lost 4 bases, the J end lost 4 bases, and 9 bases lay between the germline ends. The CDR3 has 12 residues. The CDR3 loop is CSVVIGSDTQYF. CDR3 bases: TGCAGCGTTGTGATAGGGTCAGATACGCAGTATTTT.

The chain recombines TRBV10-3 with TRBJ1-1; the D gene is possibly TRBD1 (6 bases). This CDR3 contains 12 residues. Germline V gene lookup returns CDR1 ENHRY and CDR2 SYGVKD. The V end was cut by 4 bases, the J end by 8 bases, with 11 bases between. The CDR3: CAISGTGLEAFF. The CDR3 DNA follows: TGTGCCATCAGTGGTACAGGGCTAGAAGCTTTCTTT.

This clonotype was counted at least ten times. V gene TRBV4-1 combines with J gene TRBJ2-7; TRBD2 aligns across 8 bases. The CDR3 runs to 14 residues. Germline loops: CDR1 MGHRA, CDR2 YSYEKL. Germline trimming cut 5 bases from V and 6 bases from J; bases unmatched to any gene: 9. The CDR3 spells CASSSQAGEVEQYF. The DNA of the CDR3 is TGCGCCAGCAGCTCACAAGCGGGGGAGGTCGAGCAGTACTTC.

The chain has TRBV29-1 and TRBJ1-2; possibly TRBD1 for D (5 bases). Germline V gene lookup returns CDR1 SQVTM and CDR2 ANQGSEA. V lost 8 bases and J lost 1, with 23 bases in between. The CDR3 totals 16 residues. CDR3 coding DNA: TGCAGCCCATTGACGACGCGGGGGGAGTTTAACTATGGCTACACCTTC. Translation gives CSPLTTRGEFNYGYTF.

The count of this clonotype is one. The rearrangement joins TRBV30 to TRBJ1-2; tentative D call: TRBD1 (6 bases). V gave up 0 bases and J gave up 6 bases, with 14 bases separating them. CDR1 is GTSNPN and CDR2 is SVGIG in the germline V gene (reference sequence). This CDR3 has 14 amino acids. Written as DNA, the CDR3 is TGTGCCTGGAGTGTCGGCGGGGGGCTGGATGGCTACACCTTC. Amino acid sequence: CAWSVGGGLDGYTF.

This clonotype appeared many times. V and J are TRBV19 and TRBJ2-1; the D is unclear. From germline, CDR1 is LNHDA and CDR2 SQIVND (reference sequence). This CDR3 is built from 13 residues. V lost 5 bases and J 8 bases, leaving 13 bases between the germline ends. The CDR3 here is CASSVGRMHEQFF. CDR3 sequence (DNA): TGTGCCAGTAGTGTGGGCAGGATGCATGAGCAGTTCTTC.

The chain recombines TRBV9 with TRBJ1-2, with D hard to call. Germline CDR1 is SGDLS and CDR2 is YYNGEE. V was trimmed by 4 bases and J by 3 bases, leaving 16 bases between them. This CDR3 has 15 residues. CDR3 residues: CASSSPVITDYGYTF. DNA for the CDR3: TGTGCCAGCAGCTCCCCGGTGATTACGGACTATGGCTACACCTTC.

The rearrangement links TRBV2 to TRBJ2-3; 9 bases match TRBD2. The CDR3 is made up of 13 amino acids. The germline gives CDR1 SNHLY, CDR2 FYNNEI. V lost 9 bases and J lost 8; bases outside the gene matches: 9. The CDR3 bases are TGTGCCAGGCGGGAGGGCCTTGCAGGTACGCAGTATTTT. Its protein is CARREGLAGTQYF.

This clonotype was seen repeatedly, ten times or more. The chain links TRBV27 to TRBJ2-7, with 8 bases fitting TRBD2. CDR1 and CDR2 from the germline V gene are MNHEY and SMNVEV (reference sequence). V was clipped by 6 bases and J by 2 bases; unmatched bases: 6. The CDR3 is made up of 14 amino acids. DNA for the CDR3: TGTGCCAGCAGAATAGCGGGGACGACCTACGAGCAGTACTTC. Encoded protein: CASRIAGTTYEQYF.

The genes are TRBV10-3 and TRBJ1-2; 11 bases match TRBD1. This CDR3 has 16 residues. The V and J ends lost 5 bases and 2 bases, in that order; junction bases with no gene match: 7. Germline V gene data show CDR1 as ENHRY and CDR2 as SYGVKD. In nucleotides, the CDR3 is TGTGCCATCAGTCCCTGGGGGACAGGGGGAAACTATGGCTACACCTTC. It yields the protein CAISPWGTGGNYGYTF.

The genes are TRBV24-1 and TRBJ1-1, with 8 bases fitting TRBD1. V dropped 3 bases and J dropped 5; count of bases not matched to a gene: 10. This CDR3 comprises 16 residues. Germline V gene lookup returns CDR1 KGHDR and CDR2 SFDVKD. The CDR3 DNA is TGTGCCACCAGTGATATAGACAGGGGCCCGGGGACTGAAGCTTTCTTT. It yields the protein CATSDIDRGPGTEAFF.

This clonotype was counted a single time. This sequence joins TRBV7-9 and TRBJ1-4, with a possible D match to TRBD1 (6 bases). CDR1 and CDR2 from the germline V gene are SEHNR and FQNEAQ (reference sequence). The CDR3 has 14 amino acids. The ends were cut back, 6 bases at V and 3 bases at J, with 11 bases in the middle. CDR3 coding DNA: TGTGCCAGCAGACAACAGGGCCCTAATGAAAAACTGTTTTTT. Translated: CASRQQGPNEKLFF.